The 25 T cell receptor beta chains in this list originate from one sample, sequenced in a study of T cell repertoires in cytomegalovirus infection. TCRdb ran MiXCR on the reads and lists one entry per CDR3 protein. Altogether more than 400,000 distinct CDR3 sequences are present, less than 30% being singletons, with the ten largest covering 13%. The sample taken for sequencing was PBMCs. The receptors were gathered from a human donor in good health (CMV status not recorded). Some clones in this sample may be carry-over from other donors' samples.

This clonotype showed up many times. The V call is TRBV7-2, the J call TRBJ2-3; no clear D gene. CDR1 and CDR2 (germline): SGHTA, FQGNSA. Trimming pared 1 base from V and 0 bases from J, leaving 11 bases between. The CDR3 spans 16 residues. The CDR3 reads CASSLGSARSTDTQYF. CDR3 DNA sequence: TGTGCCAGCAGCTTAGGTTCGGCTAGAAGCACAGATACGCAGTATTTT. The whole variable domain, filled in from reference TRBV7-2 and TRBJ2-3, reads GAGVSQSPSNKVTEKGKDVELRCDPISGHTALYWYRQSLGQGLEFLIYFQGNSAPDKSGLPSDRFSAERTGGSVSTLTIQRTQQEDSAVYLCASSLGSARSTDTQYFGPGTRLTVL.

This clonotype was counted only a few times. The chain combines TRBV7-9 with TRBJ2-1; 7 bases map to TRBD1. Trimming took 2 bases from V and 6 from J; bases not matched to a gene: 4. Germline CDR1 and CDR2: SEHNR and FQNEAQ (reference sequence). The CDR3 totals 14 residues. The CDR3 bases are TGTGCCAGCAGCTTAACAGGGGATCCCAATGAGCAGTTCTTC. The encoded protein is CASSLTGDPNEQFF.

This clonotype was counted only a few times. The chain's CDR3 is CASRNYEEDEAFF. CDR3 coding DNA: TGTGCCAGCAGAAACTATGAGGAAGATGAAGCTTTCTTT. This chain joins TRBV6-2 or TRBV6-3 and TRBJ1-1; D is unresolved. Germline V gene data show CDR1 as MNHEY and CDR2 as SVGEGT. The CDR3 length is 13 residues. V was shortened by 6 bases and J by 7 bases, with 15 bases between the two germline ends.

This sequence joins TRBV6-2 or TRBV6-3 and TRBJ2-1; 8 bases are a match to TRBD2. With V trimmed by 2 bases and J by 8 bases, 14 bases remained unmatched. Germline V gives CDR1 MNHEY, CDR2 SVGEGT. The CDR3 runs to 17 residues. In DNA form, the CDR3 reads TGTGCCAGCAGTTACCTCGTTAGGAATAGCGGGAAGCATGAGCAGTTCTTC. Encoded protein: CASSYLVRNSGKHEQFF.

The chain employs TRBV7-2 and TRBJ2-5; unclear D gene. Trimming removed 5 bases at V and 6 bases at J, with 25 bases between. This CDR3 contains 17 residues. Per germline, CDR1 SGHTA and CDR2 FQGNSA. In nucleotides, the CDR3 is TGTGCCAGCAGCCCCGGATTAGAAGCCCGGCGCCGAAAGACCCAGTACTTC. It yields the protein CASSPGLEARRRKTQYF. The full variable domain, rest sourced from reference TRBV7-2 and TRBJ2-5, is GAGVSQSPSNKVTEKGKDVELRCDPISGHTALYWYRQSLGQGLEFLIYFQGNSAPDKSGLPSDRFSAERTGGSVSTLTIQRTQQEDSAVYLCASSPGLEARRRKTQYFGPGTRLLVL.

This clonotype showed up just a few times. The chain has TRBV12-3 or TRBV12-4 and TRBJ1-6, with 8 bases matching TRBD1. The CDR3 has 19 residues. Germline trimming cut 1 base from V and 6 bases from J; bases unmatched to any gene: 14. The CDR3: CASSLDGPGARGLNSPLHF. The CDR3 region has the DNA TGTGCCAGCAGTTTAGACGGACCCGGGGCCAGGGGGCTTAATTCACCCCTCCACTTT.

Ten or more counts support this clonotype. This chain connects TRBV11-2 to TRBJ2-3, with a tentative D call TRBD2 (5 bases). Trimming removed 5 bases from V and 4 bases from J, with 13 bases in between. The CDR3 has 14 residues. CDR1 SGHAT and CDR2 FQNNGV come from the germline V gene. CDR3 amino acids: CASSPVRGPDTQYF. CDR3 in DNA: TGTGCCAGCAGCCCCGTAAGAGGGCCAGATACGCAGTATTTT. The whole variable domain, remainder taken from reference TRBV11-2 and TRBJ2-3, is EAGVAQSPRYKIIEKRQSVAFWCNPISGHATLYWYQQILGQGPKLLIQFQNNGVVDDSQLPKDRFSAERLKGVDSTLKIQPAKLEDSAVYLCASSPVRGPDTQYFGPGTRLTVL.

The sample holds a few counts of this clonotype. The V gene is TRBV7-9, the J gene TRBJ2-1; D is perhaps TRBD1 or TRBD2 (6 bases each). This CDR3 is 15 amino acids long. Per the germline V gene, CDR1 is SEHNR and CDR2 is FQNEAQ (reference sequence). V lost 5 bases and J 5 bases, leaving 16 bases between the germline ends. CDR3 amino acids: CASSAEGERDNEQFF. DNA of the CDR3: TGTGCCAGCAGCGCGGAGGGGGAGAGGGACAATGAGCAGTTCTTC.

The CDR3 spells CASSLEVSSGFREQYF. The DNA of the CDR3 is TGTGCCAGCAGCTTGGAGGTGTCTAGCGGGTTTCGGGAGCAGTACTTC. The V call is TRBV5-5, the J call TRBJ2-7, with TRBD2 matching 8 bases. The CDR3 totals 16 residues. Germline V gene data show CDR1 as SGHKS and CDR2 as YYEKEE (reference sequence). V was clipped by 0 bases and J by 7 bases; unmatched bases: 12.

V gene TRBV20-1 combines with J gene TRBJ1-5; no clear D gene. This CDR3 has 13 amino acids. The V gene lost 3 bases and the J gene lost 6 bases, with 12 bases spanning the gap. Germline V gene sequence: CDR1 DFQATT, CDR2 SNEGSKA (reference sequence). The CDR3 spells CSARAVGSQPQHF. The CDR3 region has the DNA TGCAGTGCTAGGGCTGTGGGGTCTCAGCCCCAGCATTTT.

The rearrangement uses TRBV5-6 and TRBJ2-5; 9 bases map to TRBD1. The J segment lost 4 bases and the V segment lost 4 bases, leaving 5 bases of the junction unmatched. Germline V lookup: CDR1 SGHDT, CDR2 YYEEEE. The CDR3 is 14 amino acids. The CDR3, as DNA: TGTGCCAGCAGCGTCGGGACAGGGCGAGAGACCCAGTACTTC. Translated, it gives CASSVGTGRETQYF.

This clonotype was seen more than once but under ten times. This chain connects TRBV27 to TRBJ1-2; weak D call: TRBD1 (5 bases). Trimming removed 4 bases at V and 3 bases at J, with 15 bases between. CDR3 size: 15 residues. CDR1 and CDR2 from the germline V gene are MNHEY and SMNVEV (reference sequence). This chain's CDR3 is CASSWGRGDYYGYTF. CDR3 coding DNA: TGTGCCAGCAGTTGGGGGAGAGGGGATTACTATGGCTACACCTTC.

A few counts support this clonotype. V is TRBV19 and J is TRBJ1-3; D possibly corresponds to TRBD1 (5 bases). The ends were cut back, 4 bases at V and 2 bases at J, with 15 bases in the middle. The germline V gene has CDR1 LNHDA and CDR2 SQIVND (reference sequence). This CDR3 has 16 amino acids. The CDR3 loop is CASSTTRGPPGNTIYF. CDR3 coding DNA: TGTGCCAGTAGTACTACCCGGGGACCCCCTGGAAACACCATATATTTT.

In its sample, this clonotype was seen a few times. The J gene is TRBJ1-2, the V gene TRBV19; D is uncertain. Germline lookup yields CDR1 LNHDA and CDR2 SQIVND (reference sequence). Trimming left V 7 bases short and J 8 bases short, with 20 bases between. The CDR3 loop spans 14 amino acids. CDR3 nucleotide sequence: TGTGCCAGTACGGTCTCGATGGGCACGGGAGGCTACACCTTC. It translates to CASTVSMGTGGYTF.

The chain recombines TRBV6-2 or TRBV6-3 with TRBJ2-7; a weak D match, TRBD1 (6 bases). CDR1 and CDR2 from the germline V gene are MNHEY and SVGEGT. This CDR3 comprises 15 residues. V was pared by 6 bases and J by 2 bases, with 17 bases between. CDR3 nucleotide sequence: TGTGCCAGCAGAACCAACCTGGGACATCCCTACGAGCAGTACTTC. Residues: CASRTNLGHPYEQYF.

The chain recombines TRBV5-4 with TRBJ2-5, with 7 nucleotides matching TRBD1. The CDR3 spans 17 residues. V lost 6 bases to trimming and J lost 5 bases; unmatched junction nucleotides: 19. Germline CDR1 SGHNT, CDR2 YYREEE (reference sequence). Written as DNA, the CDR3 is TGTGCCAGCAACGAGATGGACAGGCTCCAAATTGGGGAGACCCAGTACTTC. Its protein is CASNEMDRLQIGETQYF.

This chain uses TRBV6-1 with TRBJ2-1; D not certain. This CDR3 has 15 amino acids. Germline assignment: CDR1 MNHNS and CDR2 SASEGT. Trimming took 8 bases from V and 3 from J, leaving 17 bases between them. The DNA for the CDR3 is TGTGCCAGCTCGAGTTTGGGCCCAATCTACAATGAGCAGTTCTTC. As protein: CASSSLGPIYNEQFF.

This CDR3 reads CASSGAGDESYGYTF. CDR3 DNA: TGTGCCAGCAGCGGGGCAGGGGATGAATCCTATGGCTACACCTTC. The chain carries TRBV7-2 and TRBJ1-2; perhaps TRBD1 as D (6 bases). The germline V and J ends were trimmed by 5 bases and 4 bases, with 17 bases remaining between them. Per germline, CDR1 SGHTA and CDR2 FQGNSA. This CDR3 is 15 amino acids long.

In this sample, this clonotype turned up a few times. J is TRBJ2-3 and V is TRBV5-1; a weak D match, TRBD2 (6 bases). This CDR3 contains 16 residues. Trimming cost V 0 bases and J 4 bases, with 15 bases left between them. Germline V gives CDR1 SGHRS, CDR2 YFSETQ. CDR3 region: CASSLDGGKGSDTQYF. The CDR3, as DNA: TGCGCCAGCAGCTTGGACGGGGGAAAGGGATCAGATACGCAGTATTTT.

This chain links TRBV12-3 or TRBV12-4 with TRBJ1-1, with no clear D. CDR3 length equals 14 residues. V was shortened by 2 bases and J by 0 bases, with 7 bases between the two germline ends. The chain's CDR3 is CASSLRYLNTEAFF. DNA of the CDR3: TGTGCCAGCAGTTTAAGGTATCTGAACACTGAAGCTTTCTTT.

V is TRBV9 and J is TRBJ1-3; D call uncertain. The CDR3 has 17 residues. The V gene lost 3 bases and the J gene lost 0 bases, with 16 bases spanning the gap. Germline V gene sequence: CDR1 SGDLS, CDR2 YYNGEE. In DNA form, the CDR3 reads TGTGCCAGCAGCGAACGGTCCCTGGCCTACTCTGGAAACACCATATATTTT. This translates into CASSERSLAYSGNTIYF.

This clonotype has a handful of counts. The chain joins TRBV7-2 to TRBJ2-7, with no clear D. The CDR3 sequence is 12 residues long. Trimming took 0 bases from V and 5 from J, leaving 5 bases between them. Germline assignment: CDR1 SGHTA and CDR2 FQGNSA. CDR3 sequence: CASSLAQNEQYF. In DNA form, the CDR3 reads TGTGCCAGCAGCTTAGCGCAGAACGAGCAGTACTTC.

The gene calls are TRBV27 and TRBJ1-5; D remains unclear. Germline assignment: CDR1 MNHEY and CDR2 SMNVEV (reference sequence). This CDR3 contains 15 residues. The V end was cut by 0 bases, the J end by 5 bases, with 11 bases between. CDR3 loop: CASSLSGWSDQPQHF. Here the CDR3 DNA reads TGTGCCAGCAGTTTATCGGGGTGGAGTGATCAGCCCCAGCATTTT.

The chain joins TRBV5-6 to TRBJ2-1; TRBD2 matches at 7 bases. Germline V gives CDR1 SGHDT, CDR2 YYEEEE. The CDR3 extends over 13 amino acids. V dropped 3 bases and J dropped 6; count of bases not matched to a gene: 3. CDR3 nucleotides: TGTGCCAGCAGCTGGGGACTACTCAATGAGCAGTTCTTC. It codes for CASSWGLLNEQFF.

The chain employs TRBV20-1 and TRBJ2-5, with 14 bases identical to TRBD2. Trimming took 1 base from V and 5 from J; bases not matched to a gene: 9. The germline CDR1 and CDR2 sequences are DFQATT and SNEGSKA (reference sequence). This CDR3 has 17 residues. The CDR3, as DNA: TGCAGTGCTAGAGGACTAGCGGGAGGGACAATTTGGGAGACCCAGTACTTC. Translation gives CSARGLAGGTIWETQYF.